A few counts support the clone carrying this T cell receptor beta chain. Its target is unknown. This entry belongs to a study of CD8 T cells in ankylosing spondylitis. Broader study findings: What seemed typical of ankylosing spondylitis blood was a TCR beta motif built from several highly homologous variants.

TCRdb re-called the 5' RACE reads with MiXCR, one entry per CDR3 protein. In the table there are fewer than 400,000 distinct CDR3 sequences, 8% of which are singletons. The V gene's germline CDR1 is LGHNT and CDR2 FRNRAP. The CDR3 runs to 17 residues. The J segment lost 6 bases and the V segment lost 5 bases, leaving 13 bases of the junction unmatched. The J gene is TRBJ2-2, the V gene TRBV12-5; 9 bases are shared with TRBD2. The sequence derives from a male donor with ankylosing spondylitis. Source material: blood, either unsorted or a sorted T cell fraction (not recorded which). The CDR3 spells CASGPSLAGVSAGELFF. For the CDR3, the DNA is TGTGCTAGTGGTCCTTCCTTAGCGGGAGTAAGTGCCGGGGAGCTGTTTTTT.